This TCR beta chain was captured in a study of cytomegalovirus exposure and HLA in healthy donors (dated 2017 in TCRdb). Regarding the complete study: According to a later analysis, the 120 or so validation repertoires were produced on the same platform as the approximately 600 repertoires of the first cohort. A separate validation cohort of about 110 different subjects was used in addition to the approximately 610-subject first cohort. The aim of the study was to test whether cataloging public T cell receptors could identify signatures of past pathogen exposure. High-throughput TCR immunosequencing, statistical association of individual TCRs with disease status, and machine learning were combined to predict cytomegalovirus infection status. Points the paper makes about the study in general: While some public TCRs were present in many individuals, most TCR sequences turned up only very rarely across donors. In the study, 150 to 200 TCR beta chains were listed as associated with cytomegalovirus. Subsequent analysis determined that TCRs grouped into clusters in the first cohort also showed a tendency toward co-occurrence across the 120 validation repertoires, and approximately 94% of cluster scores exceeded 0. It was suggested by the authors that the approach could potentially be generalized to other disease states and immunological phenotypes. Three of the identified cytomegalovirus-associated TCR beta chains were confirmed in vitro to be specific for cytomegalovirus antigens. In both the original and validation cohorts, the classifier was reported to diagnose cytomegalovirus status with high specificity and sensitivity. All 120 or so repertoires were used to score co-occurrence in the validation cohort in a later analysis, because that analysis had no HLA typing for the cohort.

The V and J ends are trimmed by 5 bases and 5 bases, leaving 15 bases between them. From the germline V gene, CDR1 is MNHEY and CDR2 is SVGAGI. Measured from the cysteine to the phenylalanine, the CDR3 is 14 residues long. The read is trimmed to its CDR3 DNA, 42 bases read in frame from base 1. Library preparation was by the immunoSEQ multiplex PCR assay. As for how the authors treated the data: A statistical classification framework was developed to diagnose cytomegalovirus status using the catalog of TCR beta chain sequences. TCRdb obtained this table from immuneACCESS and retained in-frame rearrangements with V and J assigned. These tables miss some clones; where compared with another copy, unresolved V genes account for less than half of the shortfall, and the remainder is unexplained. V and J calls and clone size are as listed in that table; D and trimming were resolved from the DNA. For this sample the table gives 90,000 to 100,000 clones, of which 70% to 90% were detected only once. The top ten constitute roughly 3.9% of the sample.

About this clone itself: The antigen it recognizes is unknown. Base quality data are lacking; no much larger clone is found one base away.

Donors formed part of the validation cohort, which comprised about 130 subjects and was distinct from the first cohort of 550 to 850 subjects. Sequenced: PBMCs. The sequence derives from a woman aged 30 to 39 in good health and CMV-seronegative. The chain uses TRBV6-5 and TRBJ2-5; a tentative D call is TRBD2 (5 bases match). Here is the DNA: TGTGCCAGCAGTAAGACTATCATGGGGGAGACCCAGTACTTC. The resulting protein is CASSKTIMGETQYF.